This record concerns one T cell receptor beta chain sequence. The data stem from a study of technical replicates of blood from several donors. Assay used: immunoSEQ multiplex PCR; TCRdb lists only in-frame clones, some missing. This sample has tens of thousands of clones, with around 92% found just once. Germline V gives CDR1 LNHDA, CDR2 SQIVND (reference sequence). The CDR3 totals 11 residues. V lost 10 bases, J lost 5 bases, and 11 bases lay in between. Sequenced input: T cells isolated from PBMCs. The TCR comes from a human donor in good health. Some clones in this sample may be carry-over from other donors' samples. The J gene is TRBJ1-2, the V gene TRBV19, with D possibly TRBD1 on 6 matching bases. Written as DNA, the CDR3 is TGTGCCACCTTGGACAGTTATGGCTACACCTTC. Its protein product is CATLDSYGYTF.